Following are 3 T cell receptor beta chains from one sample sequenced in a study of blood T cell repertoires in COVID-19. Here immunoSEQ multiplex PCR was the method, and the copy in TCRdb shows in-frame clones only, minus some. The sample contains 200,000 to 250,000 clones, approximately 86% of which appear only once. The sequenced material came from peripheral blood. The origin of the receptors is a man aged 18 to 35 with active or convalescent COVID-19.

This rearrangement joins TRBV7-8 to TRBJ2-1; D is unresolved. The CDR3 is 13 amino acids. The ends were cut back, 1 base at V and 5 bases at J, with 6 bases in the middle. The germline V gene has CDR1 SGHVS and CDR2 FQNEAQ. CDR3: CASSLDRDNEQFF. CDR3 nucleotide sequence: TGTGCCAGCAGCTTAGACCGGGACAATGAGCAGTTCTTC.

V gene TRBV9 combines with J gene TRBJ1-2; 8 bases agree with TRBD1. The trim removed 0 bases at V and 3 bases at J, leaving 7 bases unmatched. Per the germline V gene, CDR1 is SGDLS and CDR2 is YYNGEE. This CDR3 is built from 16 residues. The CDR3 DNA reads as TGTGCCAGCAGCGTAGCATACAGGGGGGTAGACTATGGCTACACCTTC. Translation gives CASSVAYRGVDYGYTF.

A remark on this clone: An end of the junction does not agree with germline; a read error may underlie this. This chain connects TRBV19 to TRBJ1-3; no definite D call. Germline V lookup: CDR1 LNHDA, CDR2 SQIVND (reference sequence). This CDR3 spans 16 amino acids. The CDR3 region has the DNA TGTACCAGTAGTATTGAGGGTGTCGGTACTGGAAACACCATATATTTT. Encoded protein: CTSSIEGVGTGNTIYF.